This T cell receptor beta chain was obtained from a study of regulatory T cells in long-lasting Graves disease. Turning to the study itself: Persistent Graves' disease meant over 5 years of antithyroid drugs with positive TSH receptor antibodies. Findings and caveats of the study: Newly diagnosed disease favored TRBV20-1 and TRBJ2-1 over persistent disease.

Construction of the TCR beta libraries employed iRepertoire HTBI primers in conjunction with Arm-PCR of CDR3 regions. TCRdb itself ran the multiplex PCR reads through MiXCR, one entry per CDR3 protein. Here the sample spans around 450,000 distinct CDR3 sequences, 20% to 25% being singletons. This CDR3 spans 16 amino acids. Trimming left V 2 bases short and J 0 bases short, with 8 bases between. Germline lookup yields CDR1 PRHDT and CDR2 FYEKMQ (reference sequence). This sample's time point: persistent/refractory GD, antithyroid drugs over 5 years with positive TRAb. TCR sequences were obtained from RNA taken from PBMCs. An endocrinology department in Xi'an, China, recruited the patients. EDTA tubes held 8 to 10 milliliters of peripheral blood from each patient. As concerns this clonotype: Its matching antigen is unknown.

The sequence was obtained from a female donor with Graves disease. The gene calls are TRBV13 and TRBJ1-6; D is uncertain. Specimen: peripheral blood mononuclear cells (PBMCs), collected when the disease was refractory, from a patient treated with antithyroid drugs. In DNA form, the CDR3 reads TGTGCCAGCAGCTTACGCCAGAGCTCCTATAATTCACCCCTCCACTTT. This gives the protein CASSLRQSSYNSPLHF.